This T cell receptor (beta chain) was identified in a study of blood T cell repertoires in COVID-19. Only in-frame clones appear in the TCRdb table, and some are missing; sequencing was by immunoSEQ multiplex PCR. The sample has hundreds of thousands of clones, around 88% seen once. Trimming left V 2 bases short and J 6 bases short, with 10 bases between. Germline loops: CDR1 MNHNY, CDR2 SVGAGI (reference sequence). The CDR3 is made up of 13 amino acids. The sequence came from a woman aged 30 to 39 who had been exposed to COVID-19. Sequenced: PBMCs or T cells enriched from blood (not recorded which). The V call is TRBV6-6, the J call TRBJ1-1; D gene uncertain. CDR3 amino acids: CASSYRQFAEAFF. CDR3 sequence (DNA): TGTGCCAGCAGTTACAGACAATTCGCTGAAGCTTTCTTT.